One and the same sample provided the 23 T cell receptor beta chains below, sequenced in a study of cytomegalovirus exposure and HLA in healthy donors. The PCR had 60 Vbeta and 13 Jbeta primers. Some clones are missing from TCRdb's copy, which holds only in-frame ones; the method was immunoSEQ multiplex PCR. Here the sample spans about 140,000 clones, 70% to 90% being singletons. Material for sequencing was PBMCs. These receptor sequences come from a man in his forties or fifties in good health and CMV-seronegative.

With regard to this clone: Other DNA sequences in the same sample also yield this CDR3. This sequence joins TRBV27 and TRBJ2-1; 9 nucleotides line up with TRBD2. J gave up 0 bases and V 3 bases, and 12 bases lay outside the gene matches. From germline, CDR1 is MNHEY and CDR2 SMNVEV (reference sequence). There are 19 residues in the CDR3. As DNA, the CDR3 is TGTGCCAGCAGTTTGCGGCTAAGGGCTAGCGGGAACTCCTACAATGAGCAGTTCTTC. Protein sequence: CASSLRLRASGNSYNEQFF.

The chain couples TRBV6-6 to TRBJ2-2, with 9 bases that match TRBD1. From germline, CDR1 is MNHNY and CDR2 SVGAGI (reference sequence). The junction had 8 bases not matched to a gene; V was cut back by 5 bases and J by 7 bases. The CDR3 sequence is 15 residues long. The CDR3 is CASSGNRGRGGELFF. CDR3 bases: TGTGCCAGCAGTGGGAACAGGGGGCGCGGCGGGGAGCTGTTTTTT.

J is TRBJ2-3 and V is TRBV11-3; 8 positions agree with TRBD1. Germline trimming cut 5 bases from V and 3 bases from J; bases unmatched to any gene: 13. CDR3 length: 17 amino acids. Germline CDR1 SGHNT, CDR2 YENEEA. The CDR3 coding sequence is TGTGCCAGCAGCGGGGACCTTGGCGGACAGGGTACAGATACGCAGTATTTT. Its translation: CASSGDLGGQGTDTQYF.

This clone was seen more than once but under ten times. This chain connects TRBV6-1 to TRBJ1-1, with 12 nucleotides matching TRBD1. CDR1 and CDR2 from the germline V gene are MNHNS and SASEGT. Trimming cost V 5 bases and J 11 bases; bases outside gene matches: 9. The CDR3 has 14 residues. CDR3 coding DNA: TGTGCCAGCAGTACCGGGACAGGGGGCCCGGGGGCTTTCTTT. It specifies CASSTGTGGPGAFF.

The chain is built from TRBV5-1 and TRBJ2-2; 11 positions agree with TRBD2. The CDR3 contains 18 residues. In germline, CDR1 is SGHRS, CDR2 YFSETQ. V was pared by 3 bases and J by 4 bases, with 11 bases of the junction left unmatched. The CDR3 DNA sequence: TGCGCCAGCAGCTCCCTCTATCTTAGCGGGGGGGTCACCGGGGAGCTGTTTTTT. Translation gives CASSSLYLSGGVTGELFF.

The V gene is TRBV6-5, the J gene TRBJ2-5, with a weak D call TRBD2 (6 bases). CDR1 MNHEY and CDR2 SVGAGI come from the germline V gene. V gave up 5 bases and J gave up 5 bases, with 18 bases separating them. This CDR3 spans 15 amino acids. CDR3 sequence: CASSPPGVLGETQYF. The DNA of the CDR3 is TGTGCCAGCAGTCCGCCGGGGGTCCTAGGGGAGACCCAGTACTTC.

The chain carries TRBV4-2 and TRBJ2-7; D might be TRBD1 (5 bases). Trimming stripped 3 bases from V and 2 bases from J, with 11 bases between. The CDR3 contains 14 residues. Germline V gene sequence: CDR1 LGHNA, CDR2 YNFKEQ. CDR3 in DNA: TGTGCCAGCAGCCAGGGGCAGGAACCCTACGAGCAGTACTTC. As protein: CASSQGQEPYEQYF.

The chain is built from TRBV30 and TRBJ1-2; D not resolved. The CDR3 extends over 11 amino acids. The ends were cut back, 4 bases at V and 14 bases at J, with 17 bases in the middle. CDR1 is GTSNPN, CDR2 SVGIG, per germline (reference sequence). CDR3 in DNA: TGTGCCTGGAATAGTCCGGGATGGGGTACCTTC. It is translated as CAWNSPGWGTF. Combining the CDR3 with reference TRBV30 and TRBJ1-2 gives the whole variable domain SQTIHQWPATLVQPVGSPLSLECTVEGTSNPNLYWYRQAAGRGLQLLFYSVGIGQISSEVPQNLSASRPQDRQFILSSKKLLLSDSGFYLCAWNSPGWGTFGSGTRLTVV.

The CDR3 loop is CASSQSRSYDGYTF. For the CDR3, the DNA is TGTGCCAGCAGCCAATCTCGTAGTTACGATGGCTACACCTTC. V and J are TRBV16 and TRBJ1-2; D unresolved. This CDR3 is built from 14 residues. Germline-derived CDR1 and CDR2 are KGHSY and FQNENV. V dropped 0 bases and J dropped 6 bases, with 11 bases sitting between them.

The V and J genes are TRBV28 and TRBJ1-2; 8 bases fit TRBD1. Per germline, CDR1 MDHEN and CDR2 SYDVKM. The V gene end was trimmed by 5 bases and the J gene end by 3 bases; junction bases not matched to a gene: 8. CDR3 size: 15 residues. The CDR3 region is CASSTYRGLDYGYTF. In DNA form, the CDR3 reads TGTGCCAGCAGTACCTACAGGGGGTTAGACTATGGCTACACCTTC.

The rearrangement joins TRBV27 to TRBJ1-1; no clear D gene. Per the germline V gene, CDR1 is MNHEY and CDR2 is SMNVEV (reference sequence). Trimming shortened V by 3 bases and J by 7 bases, and 12 bases separated the two germline ends. The CDR3 length is 13 residues. CDR3 loop: CASSFTASGEAFF. The CDR3 nucleotides read TGTGCCAGCAGTTTTACAGCGAGCGGTGAAGCTTTCTTT.

The count of this clone is one. This chain connects TRBV13 to TRBJ2-2; TRBD1 is a possible D gene (5 bases). This CDR3 has 15 residues. Germline V lookup: CDR1 PRHDT, CDR2 FYEKMQ (reference sequence). With 7 bases removed from V and 5 bases from J, the gap between germline ends came to 17 bases. The CDR3 reads CASIKGPFGTGELFF. DNA for the CDR3: TGTGCCAGCATCAAGGGGCCCTTTGGGACCGGGGAGCTGTTTTTT.

The chain is built from TRBV7-2 and TRBJ2-7; 10 nucleotides match TRBD1. Looked up from germline, CDR1 is SGHTA and CDR2 is FQGNSA. The ends lost 6 bases at V and 7 bases at J; junction bases unmatched: 9. This CDR3 spans 14 amino acids. CDR3 residues: CASSTQDRGGEQYF. The CDR3 nucleotides read TGTGCCAGCAGTACTCAGGACAGGGGGGGAGAGCAGTACTTC.

The chain couples TRBV7-2 to TRBJ2-2; 9 bases line up with TRBD1. Germline assignment: CDR1 SGHTA and CDR2 FQGNSA. After removal of 5 bases from V and 3 bases from J, the junction contained 7 bases not matched to a gene. This CDR3 spans 16 amino acids. The CDR3 region has the DNA TGTGCCAGCAGCGCACCGGGACAGGGTTACACCGGGGAGCTGTTTTTT. Translated: CASSAPGQGYTGELFF.

The CDR3 is CARVQPEGGPYNSPLHF. CDR3 nucleotides: TGTGCCAGAGTCCAACCCGAGGGGGGGCCCTATAATTCACCCCTCCACTTT. The chain recombines TRBV5-6 with TRBJ1-6; TRBD1 is a possible D gene (6 bases). CDR3 length: 17 residues. Per the germline V gene, CDR1 is SGHDT and CDR2 is YYEEEE. The V and J ends lost 8 bases and 2 bases respectively, with 20 bases between them.

This clone appeared a few times. The chain employs TRBV6-1 and TRBJ1-2; D is perhaps TRBD1 (6 bases). The V gene lost 6 bases and the J gene lost 8 bases, with 13 bases spanning the gap. The CDR3 loop spans 12 amino acids. CDR1 and CDR2 (germline): MNHNS, SASEGT. CDR3: CASSDVGGGYTF. The CDR3 DNA sequence: TGTGCCAGCAGCGATGTTGGGGGCGGCTACACCTTC.

The CDR3 loop reads CASSLGQGPYNEQFF. In DNA, the CDR3 is TGTGCCAGCAGCTTAGGACAGGGGCCCTACAATGAGCAGTTCTTC. The genes are TRBV11-2 and TRBJ2-1; 8 bases are a match to TRBD1. This CDR3 region has 15 residues. Germline CDR1 is SGHAT and CDR2 is FQNNGV. V was pared by 1 base and J by 2 bases, with 1 base of the junction left unmatched.

The chain recombines TRBV5-8 with TRBJ2-7; D gene unclear. Germline assignment: CDR1 SGHTS and CDR2 YDEGEE. The CDR3 runs to 12 residues. The V gene lost 0 bases and the J gene lost 6 bases, with 7 bases spanning the gap. Here the CDR3 reads CASSLGQREQYF. In DNA, the CDR3 is TGTGCCAGCAGCTTGGGCCAGCGCGAGCAGTACTTC. Drawing the rest from reference TRBV5-8 and TRBJ2-7, the complete variable domain is EAGVTQSPTHLIKTRGQQATLRCSPISGHTSVYWYQQALGLGLQFLLWYDEGEERNRGNFPPRFSGRQFPNYSSELNVNALELEDSALYLCASSLGQREQYFGPGTRLTVT.

The genes are TRBV2 and TRBJ2-5, with TRBD1 identical over 8 bases. V shed 7 bases and J 4 bases; nucleotides not matched to a gene: 8. The CDR3 spans 14 residues. CDR1 is SNHLY and CDR2 is FYNNEI in the germline V gene. The CDR3 sequence: CASNKDRGGETQYF. The CDR3 coding sequence is TGTGCCAGCAACAAAGACAGGGGAGGAGAGACCCAGTACTTC.

This sequence joins TRBV28 and TRBJ1-2; D is perhaps TRBD1 (6 bases). Germline lookup yields CDR1 MDHEN and CDR2 SYDVKM. This CDR3 has 13 amino acids. The V and J ends lost 5 bases and 8 bases respectively, with 15 bases between them. For the CDR3, the DNA is TGTGCCAGCAGTCTTACAGGGAAGTGGGGCTACACCTTC. As protein: CASSLTGKWGYTF.

V and J are TRBV7-9 and TRBJ1-2, with 8 bases that match TRBD1. CDR1 SEHNR and CDR2 FQNEAQ come from the germline V gene (reference sequence). The CDR3 contains 13 residues. V shed 5 bases, J shed 7 bases, and the junction held 6 bases outside the gene matches. In DNA form, the CDR3 reads TGTGCCAGCAGCCAGGGGGCGCCTATTGGCTACACCTTC. This sequence encodes CASSQGAPIGYTF.

The chain combines TRBV11-1 with TRBJ2-1; 9 bases are a match to TRBD1. This CDR3 has 15 amino acids. CDR1 and CDR2 from the germline V gene are SGHAT and FQDESV (reference sequence). The junction had 7 bases not matched to a gene; V was cut back by 4 bases and J by 6 bases. In DNA, the CDR3 is TGTGCCAGCAGCTCTAGACAGGGGGATATCAATGAGCAGTTCTTC. Its protein product is CASSSRQGDINEQFF.

The chain combines TRBV5-4 with TRBJ1-2; a weak D match, TRBD1 (6 bases). Trimming left V 1 base short and J 4 bases short, with 8 bases between. Germline V CDR1 and CDR2: SGHNT, YYREEE (reference sequence). There are 13 residues in the CDR3. The CDR3 region is CASSLNRAYGYTF. The CDR3 DNA reads TGTGCCAGCAGCTTGAACAGGGCCTATGGCTACACCTTC.